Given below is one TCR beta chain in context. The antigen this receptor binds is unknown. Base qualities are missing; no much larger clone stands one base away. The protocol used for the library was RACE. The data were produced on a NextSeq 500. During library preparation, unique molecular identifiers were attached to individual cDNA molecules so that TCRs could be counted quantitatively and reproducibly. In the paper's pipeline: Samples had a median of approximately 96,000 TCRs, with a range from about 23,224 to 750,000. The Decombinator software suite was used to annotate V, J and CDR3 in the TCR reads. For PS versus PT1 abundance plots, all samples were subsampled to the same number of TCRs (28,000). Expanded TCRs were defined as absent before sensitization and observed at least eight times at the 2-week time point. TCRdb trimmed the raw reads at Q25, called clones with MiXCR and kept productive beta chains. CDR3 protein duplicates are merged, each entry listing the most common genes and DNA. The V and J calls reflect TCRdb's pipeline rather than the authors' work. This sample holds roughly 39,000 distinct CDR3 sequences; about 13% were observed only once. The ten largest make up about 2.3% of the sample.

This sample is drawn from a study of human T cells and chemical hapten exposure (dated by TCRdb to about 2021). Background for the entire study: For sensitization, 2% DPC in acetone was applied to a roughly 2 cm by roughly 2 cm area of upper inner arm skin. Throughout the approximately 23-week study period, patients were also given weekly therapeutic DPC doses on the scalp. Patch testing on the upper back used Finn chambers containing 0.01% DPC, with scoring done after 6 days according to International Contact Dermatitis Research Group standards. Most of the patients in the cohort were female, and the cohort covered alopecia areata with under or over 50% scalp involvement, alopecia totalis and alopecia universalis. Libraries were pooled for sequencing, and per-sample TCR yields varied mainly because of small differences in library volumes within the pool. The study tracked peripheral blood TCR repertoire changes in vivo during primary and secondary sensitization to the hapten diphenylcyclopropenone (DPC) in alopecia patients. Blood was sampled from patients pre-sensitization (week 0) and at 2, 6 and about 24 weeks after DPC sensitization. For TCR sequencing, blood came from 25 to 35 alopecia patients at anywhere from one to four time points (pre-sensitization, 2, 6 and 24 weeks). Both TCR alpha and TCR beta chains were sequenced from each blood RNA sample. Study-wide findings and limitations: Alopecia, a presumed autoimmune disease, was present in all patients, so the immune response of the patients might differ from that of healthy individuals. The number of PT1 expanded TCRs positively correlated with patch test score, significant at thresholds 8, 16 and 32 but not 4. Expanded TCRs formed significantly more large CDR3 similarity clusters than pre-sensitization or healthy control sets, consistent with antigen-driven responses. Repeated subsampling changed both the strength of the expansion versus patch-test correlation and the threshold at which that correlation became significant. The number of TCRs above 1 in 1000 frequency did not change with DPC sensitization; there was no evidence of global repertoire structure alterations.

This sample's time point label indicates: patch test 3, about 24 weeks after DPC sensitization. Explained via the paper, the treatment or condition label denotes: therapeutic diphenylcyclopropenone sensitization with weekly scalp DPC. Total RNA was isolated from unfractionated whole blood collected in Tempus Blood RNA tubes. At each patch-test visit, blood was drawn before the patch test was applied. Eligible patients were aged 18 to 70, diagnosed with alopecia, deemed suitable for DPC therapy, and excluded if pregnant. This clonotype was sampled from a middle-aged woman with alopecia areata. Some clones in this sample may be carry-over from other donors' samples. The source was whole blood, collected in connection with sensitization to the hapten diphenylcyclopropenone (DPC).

The nucleotides are TGTGCCAGCAGTTTGAGCGAGGACTACAATGAGCAGTTCTTC. Its protein is CASSLSEDYNEQFF. The rearranged segments are TRBV28 and TRBJ2-1; the D gene cannot be resolved reliably. CDR1 and CDR2 are drawn from the germline V gene: MDHEN, SYDVKM. Including the terminal cysteine and phenylalanine, the CDR3 comprises 14 residues. The retained sequence is limited to the CDR3, 42 bases, with the frame set at the first base. A distance of 9 bases separates the germline ends of V and J, which lose 3 bases and 3 bases respectively.